Listed below are T cell receptor beta chains from one sample, sequenced in a study of T cell clones after liver transplantation. The table came from immunoSEQ multiplex PCR; TCRdb's copy has only in-frame clones and leaves some out. The sample contains approximately 8,800 clones, roughly 79% of which appear only once. The source material was CD8+ T cells from blood, sampled before liver transplant. The receptors were gathered from a human donor who received a liver transplant. The CDR3 runs from the conserved cysteine through the conserved F or W. Fields, in order: V gene, clone size, J gene, D gene, CDR3 DNA, CDR3 protein. D genes are given only for firm matches. Clone size, where shown, is once, few, many, or a class for clones that have expanded.

TRBV27	NA	TRBJ2-1	NA	TGTGCCAGCAGTTTACAGCTAGCCAATGAGCAGTTCTTC	CASSLQLANEQFF
TRBV27	NA	TRBJ1-5	NA	TGTGCCAGCAGTTTTGGAGGGGGAGGTCAGCCCCAGCATTTT	CASSFGGGGQPQHF
TRBV5-1	NA	TRBJ2-7	TRBD1	TGCGCCAGCAGCCCCACAGGGGGCGATATGGGCGAGCAGTACTTC	CASSPTGGDMGEQYF
TRBV4-2	NA	TRBJ2-3	TRBD2	TGTGCCAGCAGCCCCGGACTAGCGGGCGGGTTCACAGATACGCAGTATTTT	CASSPGLAGGFTDTQYF
TRBV7-9	once	TRBJ2-7	TRBD1	TGTGCCAGCAGCATATACAGGGGTAGGGGGTCCTACGAGCAGTACTTC	CASSIYRGRGSYEQYF
TRBV14	NA	TRBJ2-2	NA	TGTGCCAGCAGCCTGGCAGGGGAGAACACCGGGGAGCTGTTTTTT	CASSLAGENTGELFF
TRBV5-1	NA	TRBJ1-4	NA	TGCGCCAGCAGCTTAGGGCCAGTTGCAACTAATGAAAAACTGTTTTTT	CASSLGPVATNEKLFF
TRBV30	medium-sized	TRBJ2-7	NA	TGTGCCTGGAGTGTAGGAGGCGAGCAGTACTTC	CAWSVGGEQYF
TRBV4-1	NA	TRBJ2-1	TRBD2	TGCGCCAGCAGCCACCTTAGCGGGAACCTCTACAATGAGCAGTTCTTC	CASSHLSGNLYNEQFF
TRBV27	NA	TRBJ1-1	TRBD1	TGTGCCAGCAGTGAGTGGGGAACAGGGGGCCGGGAAGCTTTCTTT	CASSEWGTGGREAFF
TRBV5-1	NA	TRBJ2-3	TRBD1	TGCGCCAGCACCAATGACAGGGCAGATACGCAGTATTTT	CASTNDRADTQYF
TRBV13	few	TRBJ1-2	TRBD1	TGTGCCAGCAGCTTAGGAACAGGGGGCTATGGCTACACCTTC	CASSLGTGGYGYTF
TRBV7-6	NA	TRBJ1-1	NA	TGTGCCAGCAGCCCTCGGCTTAACACTGAAGCTTTCTTT	CASSPRLNTEAFF
TRBV7-7	NA	TRBJ2-1	TRBD2	TGTGCCAGCAGCCGGACTAGCGGGGTCGGCGATGAGCAGTTCTTC	CASSRTSGVGDEQFF
TRBV7-8	NA	TRBJ2-7	TRBD1	TGTGCCAGCAGCACCGACAGGGACGAGCAGTACTTC	CASSTDRDEQYF
TRBV7-6	NA	TRBJ2-7	NA	TGTGCCAGCAGCTTAGGGGGGCCGGGACGGCCGATAACCTACGAGCAGTACTTC	CASSLGGPGRPITYEQYF
TRBV19	NA	TRBJ1-1	NA	TGTGCCAGTAGTATATACACTGAAGCTTTCTTT	CASSIYTEAFF
TRBV6-1	few	TRBJ2-2	NA	TGTGCCAGCAGTGAAGATGTGGACACCGGGGAGCTGTTTTTT	CASSEDVDTGELFF
TRBV7-9	NA	TRBJ1-2	NA	TGTGCCAGCCGTCAGTCTGGATCTGCGGACTATGGCTACACCTTC	CASRQSGSADYGYTF
TRBV7-2	once	TRBJ1-1	NA	TGTGCCAGCAGATTCATATCGGGTGCTGAAGCTTTCTTT	CASRFISGAEAFF
TRBV29-1	once	TRBJ2-1	TRBD2	TGCAGCGTTGAAGCTATCACTAGCGGGAGGATCAACAATGAGCAGTTCTTC	CSVEAITSGRINNEQFF
TRBV13	NA	TRBJ2-3	TRBD2	TGTGCCAGCAGCTATGGGACTAGCGGAACCACAGATACGCAGTATTTT	CASSYGTSGTTDTQYF
TRBV5-1	NA	TRBJ2-6	NA	TGCGCCAGCAGCTTATGGGCCATGCCTTCCGGGGCCAACGTCCTGACTTTC	CASSLWAMPSGANVLTF
TRBV6-5	NA	TRBJ2-1	NA	TGTGCCAGCAGTTACTTCCCCGTTCCGGGTGGCGAGCAGTTCTTC	CASSYFPVPGGEQFF
TRBV7-9	NA	TRBJ2-1	TRBD2	TGTGCCAGCAGTTTAAGCGGGGGGAACTACAATGAGCAGTTCTTC	CASSLSGGNYNEQFF
TRBV27	NA	TRBJ1-4	TRBD1	TGTGCCAGCCCCCCGGGGACAGGGGTGAGAGGACGAGAAAAACTGTTTTTT	CASPPGTGVRGREKLFF
TRBV19	NA	TRBJ2-2	NA	TGTGCCAGTAGTTATAGCGGGAACACCGGGGAGCTGTTTTTT	CASSYSGNTGELFF
TRBV4-1	NA	TRBJ2-7	TRBD2	TGCGCCAGCAGCCAGGTGGGCGGGAGTGGCGACGAGCAGTACTTC	CASSQVGGSGDEQYF
TRBV28	NA	TRBJ1-2	NA	TGTGCCAGTAGTAGTACGGCCCCAAGGGGCTACACCTTC	CASSSTAPRGYTF
TRBV5-1	NA	TRBJ2-1	TRBD1	TGCGCCAGCAGCTTCCGGGACAGGGGTTATGAGCAGTTCTTC	CASSFRDRGYEQFF
TRBV29-1	once	TRBJ2-1	TRBD2	TGCAGCGTTGAAGGCCTCGCGGGAGGCTACAATGAGCAGTTCTTC	CSVEGLAGGYNEQFF
TRBV4-3	NA	TRBJ2-1	NA	TGCGCCAGCAGCCCCATTTGGGGTACTTACAATGAGCAGTTCTTC	CASSPIWGTYNEQFF
TRBV6-6	NA	TRBJ2-4	NA	TGTGCCAGCAGTTCGGCTCAGGGGAACATTCAGTACTTC	CASSSAQGNIQYF
TRBV7-7	NA	TRBJ2-3	NA	TGTGCCAGCAGCCCCCTCGGGGGAGAAGGAGATACGCAGTATTTT	CASSPLGGEGDTQYF
TRBV27	NA	TRBJ2-2	TRBD1	TGTGCCAGCAGCTTGGGACAGGGCGTTTCCGGGGAGCTGTTTTTT	CASSLGQGVSGELFF
TRBV5-1	NA	TRBJ1-1	TRBD1	TGCGCCAGCAGCGCCGACAGGGTTAGATCTTTCTTT	CASSADRVRSFF
TRBV4-1	NA	TRBJ1-1	NA	TGCGCCAGCAGCCAATCCAGAGGGGTGAACACTGAAGCTTTCTTT	CASSQSRGVNTEAFF
TRBV5-8	NA	TRBJ2-2	TRBD1	TGTGCCAGCAGCTGGGGGACAGGGGGCGCAGCCGGGGAGCTGTTTTTT	CASSWGTGGAAGELFF
TRBV7-9	NA	TRBJ2-2	TRBD1	TGTGCCAGCAGCTTCCAGACAGGGATGGGCACCGGGGAGCTGTTTTTT	CASSFQTGMGTGELFF
TRBV14	NA	TRBJ2-5	TRBD2	TGTGCCAGCAGCCAAGGGCTACTAGCGGGAGTAAGGGAGACCCAGTACTTC	CASSQGLLAGVRETQYF
TRBV7-9	NA	TRBJ2-2	NA	TGTGCCAGCAGCTTAGCCCCCGACGGGACCGGGGAGCTGTTTTTT	CASSLAPDGTGELFF
TRBV7-3	NA	TRBJ1-6	TRBD1	TGTGCCAGCAGCAAAACCGGGACAGGAAATTCACCCCTCCACTTT	CASSKTGTGNSPLHF
TRBV2	NA	TRBJ2-5	NA	TGTGCCAGCCTTGCCCCCTATGGGGAGACCCAGTACTTC	CASLAPYGETQYF
TRBV29-1	NA	TRBJ2-2	NA	TGCAGCGTTGAGAGAGACGGGGAGCTGTTTTTT	CSVERDGELFF
TRBV9	NA	TRBJ2-2	NA	TGTGCCAGCAGCGTAGCGGGTTTGGGGGGTTGGAACACCGGGGAGCTGTTTTTT	CASSVAGLGGWNTGELFF
TRBV27	NA	TRBJ2-1	NA	TGTGCCAGCAGTTTATCTGGGAACAATGAGCAGTTCTTC	CASSLSGNNEQFF
TRBV7-3	NA	TRBJ2-3	TRBD2	TGTGCCAGCAGCTTAAACAGACTAGCGGGGGGCCCAGATACGCAGTATTTT	CASSLNRLAGGPDTQYF
TRBV6-6	few	TRBJ1-2	NA	TGTGCCAGCATGGGGTACCATGGCTACACCTTC	CASMGYHGYTF
TRBV19	NA	TRBJ1-1	NA	TGTGCCAGTAGTATCAGGGGCGAGTTCGTGAACATTGAAGCTTTCTTT	CASSIRGEFVNIEAFF
TRBV19	few	TRBJ2-7	TRBD1	TGTGCCAGTAGTCCAGGACAGGGGCAGGCCTACGAGCAGTACTTC	CASSPGQGQAYEQYF
TRBV4-3	once	TRBJ2-1	TRBD2	TGCGCCAGCAGCCAAGATCAGGGGCTAGCGGGGGCAGTCAATGAGCAGTTCTTC	CASSQDQGLAGAVNEQFF
TRBV6-1	NA	TRBJ1-2	TRBD1	TGTGCCAGCACCTTAGGACAGGAGAGAGGTGGCTACACCTTC	CASTLGQERGGYTF